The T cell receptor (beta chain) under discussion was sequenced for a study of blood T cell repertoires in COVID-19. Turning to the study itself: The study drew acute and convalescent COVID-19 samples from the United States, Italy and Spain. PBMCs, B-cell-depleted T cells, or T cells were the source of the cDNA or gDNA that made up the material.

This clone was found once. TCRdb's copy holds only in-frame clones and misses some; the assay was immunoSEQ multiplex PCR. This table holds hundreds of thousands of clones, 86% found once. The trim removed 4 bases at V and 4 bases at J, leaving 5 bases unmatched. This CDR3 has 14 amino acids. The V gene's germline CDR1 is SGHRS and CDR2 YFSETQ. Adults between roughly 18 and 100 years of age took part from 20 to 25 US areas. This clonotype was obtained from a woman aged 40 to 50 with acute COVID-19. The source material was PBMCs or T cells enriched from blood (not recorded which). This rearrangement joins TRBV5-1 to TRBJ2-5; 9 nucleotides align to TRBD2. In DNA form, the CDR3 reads TGCGCCAGCAGCCTAATAGCGGGAGCAGAGACCCAGTACTTC. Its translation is CASSLIAGAETQYF.